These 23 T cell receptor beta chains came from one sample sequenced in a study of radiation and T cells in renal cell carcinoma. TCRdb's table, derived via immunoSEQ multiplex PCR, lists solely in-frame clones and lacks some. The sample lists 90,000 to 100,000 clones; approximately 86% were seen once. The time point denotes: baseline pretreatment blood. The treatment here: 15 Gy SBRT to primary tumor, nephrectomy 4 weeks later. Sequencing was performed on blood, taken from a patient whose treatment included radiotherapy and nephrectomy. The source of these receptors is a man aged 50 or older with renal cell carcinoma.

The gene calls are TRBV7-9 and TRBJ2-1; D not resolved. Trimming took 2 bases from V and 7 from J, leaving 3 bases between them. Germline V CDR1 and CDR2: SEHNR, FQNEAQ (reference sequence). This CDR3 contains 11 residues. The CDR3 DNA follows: TGTGCCAGCAGCTTAAATAATGAGCAGTTCTTC. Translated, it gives CASSLNNEQFF.

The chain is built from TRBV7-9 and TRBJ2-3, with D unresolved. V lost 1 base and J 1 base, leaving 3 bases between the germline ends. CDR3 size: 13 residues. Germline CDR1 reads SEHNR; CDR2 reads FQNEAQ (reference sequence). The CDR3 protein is CASSLEGTDTQYF. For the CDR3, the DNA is TGTGCCAGCAGCTTAGAGGGCACAGATACGCAGTATTTT.

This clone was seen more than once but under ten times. Here the CDR3 reads CASSPRQGIATNEKLFF. The CDR3 DNA reads as TGTGCCAGCAGCCCTAGACAGGGGATAGCAACTAATGAAAAACTGTTTTTT. The rearrangement links TRBV4-2 to TRBJ1-4; 8 positions match TRBD1. This CDR3 is 17 amino acids long. V gave up 4 bases and J gave up 0 bases; unmatched junction bases: 7. In germline, CDR1 is LGHNA, CDR2 YNFKEQ.

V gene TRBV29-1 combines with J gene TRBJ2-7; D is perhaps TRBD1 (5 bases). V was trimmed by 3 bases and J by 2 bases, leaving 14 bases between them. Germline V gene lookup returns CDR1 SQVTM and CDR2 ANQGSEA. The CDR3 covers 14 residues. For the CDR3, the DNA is TGCAGCGTTGAGGCCCGCAGGGTAGCCTACGAGCAGTACTTC. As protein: CSVEARRVAYEQYF.

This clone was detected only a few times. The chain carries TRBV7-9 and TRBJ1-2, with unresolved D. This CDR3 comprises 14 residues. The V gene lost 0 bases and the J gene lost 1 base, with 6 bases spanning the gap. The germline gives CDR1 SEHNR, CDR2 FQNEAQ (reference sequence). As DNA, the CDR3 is TGTGCCAGCAGCTTAGCTACGGTTAACTATGGCTACACCTTC. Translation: CASSLATVNYGYTF.

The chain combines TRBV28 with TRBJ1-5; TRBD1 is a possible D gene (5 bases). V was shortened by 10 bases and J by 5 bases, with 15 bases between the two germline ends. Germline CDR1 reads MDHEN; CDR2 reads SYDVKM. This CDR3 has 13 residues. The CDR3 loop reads CATQGGVYQPQHF. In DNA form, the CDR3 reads TGTGCCACCCAGGGAGGGGTTTATCAGCCCCAGCATTTT.

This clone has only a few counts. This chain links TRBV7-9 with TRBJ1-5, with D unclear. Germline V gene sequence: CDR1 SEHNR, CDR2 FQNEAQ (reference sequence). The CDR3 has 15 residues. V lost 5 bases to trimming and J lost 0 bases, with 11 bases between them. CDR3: CASSPGGFSNQPQHF. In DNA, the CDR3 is TGTGCCAGCAGCCCCGGAGGTTTTAGCAATCAGCCCCAGCATTTT.

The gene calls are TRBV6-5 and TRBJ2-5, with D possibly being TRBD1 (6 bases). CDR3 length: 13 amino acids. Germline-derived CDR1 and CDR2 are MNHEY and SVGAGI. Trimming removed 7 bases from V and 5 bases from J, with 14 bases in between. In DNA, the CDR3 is TGTGCCAGCAAAGGGGGATGGAGGGAGACCCAGTACTTC. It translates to CASKGGWRETQYF.

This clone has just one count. The CDR3 region is CASSLKGYDEQFF. The CDR3 DNA reads TGCGCCAGCAGCTTGAAAGGGTATGATGAGCAGTTCTTC. The chain couples TRBV5-1 to TRBJ2-1, with unresolved D. Trimming removed 1 base from V and 8 bases from J, with 10 bases in between. This CDR3 spans 13 amino acids. Germline V lookup: CDR1 SGHRS, CDR2 YFSETQ.

The CDR3 DNA sequence: TGTGCCAGCAGCCCGTCAGGGCCGCCACTATCCTACGAGCAGTACTTC. Its translation is CASSPSGPPLSYEQYF. The genes are TRBV11-2 and TRBJ2-7; D is perhaps TRBD1 (5 bases). CDR1 and CDR2 (germline): SGHAT, FQNNGV. The CDR3 is 16 amino acids. V was trimmed by 5 bases and J by 1 base, leaving 18 bases between them.

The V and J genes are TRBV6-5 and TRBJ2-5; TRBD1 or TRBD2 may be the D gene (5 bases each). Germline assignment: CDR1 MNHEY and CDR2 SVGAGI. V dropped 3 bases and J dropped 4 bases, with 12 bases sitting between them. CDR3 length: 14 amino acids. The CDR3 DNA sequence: TGTGCCAGCAGTTATCGTGAGGGACCAGAGACCCAGTACTTC. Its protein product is CASSYREGPETQYF.

The CDR3 DNA follows: TGTGCCAGTAGTCGGAACAGGGAATCTGGAAACACCATATATTTT. Encoded protein: CASSRNRESGNTIYF. The chain joins TRBV19 to TRBJ1-3; D might be TRBD1 (6 bases). Germline loops: CDR1 LNHDA, CDR2 SQIVND (reference sequence). The CDR3 has 15 residues. Trimming stripped 5 bases from V and 1 base from J, with 12 bases between.

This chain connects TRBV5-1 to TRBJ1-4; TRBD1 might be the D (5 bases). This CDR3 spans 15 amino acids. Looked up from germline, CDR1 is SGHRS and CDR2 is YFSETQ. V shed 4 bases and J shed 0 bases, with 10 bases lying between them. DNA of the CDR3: TGCGCCAGCAGCCTGCAGGGCGCAACTAATGAAAAACTGTTTTTT. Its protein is CASSLQGATNEKLFF.

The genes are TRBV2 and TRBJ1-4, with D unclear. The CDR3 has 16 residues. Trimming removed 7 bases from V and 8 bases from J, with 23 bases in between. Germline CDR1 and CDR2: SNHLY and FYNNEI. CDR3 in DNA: TGTGCCAGCAAACTCTACTTCTCTGGCCGAGGGGAAAAACTGTTTTTT. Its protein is CASKLYFSGRGEKLFF.

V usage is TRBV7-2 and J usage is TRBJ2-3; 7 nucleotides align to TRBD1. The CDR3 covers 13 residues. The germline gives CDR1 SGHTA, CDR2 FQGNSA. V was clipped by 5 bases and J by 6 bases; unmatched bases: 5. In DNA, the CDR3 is TGTGCCAGCAGCAGATCCAGGGGGGATACGCAGTATTTT. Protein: CASSRSRGDTQYF.

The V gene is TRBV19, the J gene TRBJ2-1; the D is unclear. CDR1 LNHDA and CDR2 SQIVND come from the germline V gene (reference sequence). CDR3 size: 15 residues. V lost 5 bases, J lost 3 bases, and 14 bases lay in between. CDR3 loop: CASSPVSTDYNEQFF. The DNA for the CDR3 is TGTGCCAGTAGTCCCGTTTCCACTGACTACAATGAGCAGTTCTTC.

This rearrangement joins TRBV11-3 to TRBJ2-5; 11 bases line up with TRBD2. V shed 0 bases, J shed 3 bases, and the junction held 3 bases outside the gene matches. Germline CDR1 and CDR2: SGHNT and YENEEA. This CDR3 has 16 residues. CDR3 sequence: CASSLEGTSGKETQYF. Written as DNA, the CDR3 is TGTGCCAGCAGCTTAGAGGGGACTAGCGGTAAAGAGACCCAGTACTTC.

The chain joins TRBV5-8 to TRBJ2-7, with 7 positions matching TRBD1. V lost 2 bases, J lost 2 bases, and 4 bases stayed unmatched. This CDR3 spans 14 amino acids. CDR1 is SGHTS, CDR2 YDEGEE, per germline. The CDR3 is CASSLKGAPYEQYF. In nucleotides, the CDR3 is TGTGCCAGCAGCTTAAAGGGGGCCCCCTACGAGCAGTACTTC.

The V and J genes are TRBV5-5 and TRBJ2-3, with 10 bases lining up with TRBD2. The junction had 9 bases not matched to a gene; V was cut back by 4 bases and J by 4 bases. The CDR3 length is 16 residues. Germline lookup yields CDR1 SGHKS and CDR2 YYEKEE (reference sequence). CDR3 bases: TGTGCCAGCAGCCGCCTCCTAGCGGGAGCATCAGATACGCAGTATTTT. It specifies CASSRLLAGASDTQYF.

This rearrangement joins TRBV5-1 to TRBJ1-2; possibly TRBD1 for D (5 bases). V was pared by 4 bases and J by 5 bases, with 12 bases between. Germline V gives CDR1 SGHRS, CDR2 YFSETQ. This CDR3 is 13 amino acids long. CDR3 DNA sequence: TGCGCCAGCAGCCCCACGGACATATATGGCTACACCTTC. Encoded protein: CASSPTDIYGYTF. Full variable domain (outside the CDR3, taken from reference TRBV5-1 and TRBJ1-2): KAGVTQTPRYLIKTRGQQVTLSCSPISGHRSVSWYQQTPGQGLQFLFEYFSETQRNKGNFPGRFSGRQFSNSRSEMNVSTLELGDSALYLCASSPTDIYGYTFGSGTRLTVV.

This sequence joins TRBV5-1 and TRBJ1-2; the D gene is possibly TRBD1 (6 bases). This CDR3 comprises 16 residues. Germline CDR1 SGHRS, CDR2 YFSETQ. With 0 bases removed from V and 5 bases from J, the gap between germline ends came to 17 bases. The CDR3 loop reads CASSLAGAGAPYGYTF. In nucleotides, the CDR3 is TGCGCCAGCAGCTTGGCAGGGGCAGGGGCTCCATATGGCTACACCTTC.

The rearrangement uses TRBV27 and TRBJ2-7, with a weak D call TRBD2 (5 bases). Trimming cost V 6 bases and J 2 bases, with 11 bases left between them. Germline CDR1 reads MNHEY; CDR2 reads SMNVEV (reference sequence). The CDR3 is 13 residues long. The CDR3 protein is CASRLSSAYEQYF. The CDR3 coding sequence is TGTGCCAGCAGACTTAGTAGCGCCTACGAGCAGTACTTC.

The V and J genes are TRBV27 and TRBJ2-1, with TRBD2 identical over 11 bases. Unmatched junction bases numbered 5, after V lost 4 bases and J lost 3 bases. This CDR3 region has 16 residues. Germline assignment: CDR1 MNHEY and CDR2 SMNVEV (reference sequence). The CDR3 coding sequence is TGTGCCAGCAGTTCCGGGACTAGCGGTTACTACAATGAGCAGTTCTTC. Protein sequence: CASSSGTSGYYNEQFF.